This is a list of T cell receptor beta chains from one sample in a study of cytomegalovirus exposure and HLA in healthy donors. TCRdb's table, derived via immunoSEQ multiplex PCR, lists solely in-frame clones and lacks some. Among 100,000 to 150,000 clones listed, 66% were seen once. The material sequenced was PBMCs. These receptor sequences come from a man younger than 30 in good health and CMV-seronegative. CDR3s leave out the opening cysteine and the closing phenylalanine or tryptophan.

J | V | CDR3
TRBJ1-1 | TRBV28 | ASSLGYGTEAF
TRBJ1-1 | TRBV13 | ASTKTGTGRNTEAF
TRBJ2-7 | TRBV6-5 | ASSPRGGAEQY
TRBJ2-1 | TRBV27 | ASSPPPGLAGTDSEQF
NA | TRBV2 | ASRRDRGSGEQY
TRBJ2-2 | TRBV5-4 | ASSFQQSWTGELF
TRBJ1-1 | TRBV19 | ASSRRVSPAGRTEAF
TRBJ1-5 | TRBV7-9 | ASSFGTGNQPQH
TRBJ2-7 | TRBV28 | ASSQYPRQSEQY
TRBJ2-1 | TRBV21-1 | ASSKREFTLLTYNEQF
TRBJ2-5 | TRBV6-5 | ASSYPGVETQY
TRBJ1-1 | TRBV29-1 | SVGGQVRTEAF
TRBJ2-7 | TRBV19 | ASSIGSVHEQY